The present TCR beta chain was sequenced within a study of breast tumors, draining lymph nodes, adjacent tissues. Notes on the study in general: Tumors had less TCR diversity than lymph nodes, more than nontumor tissue. That most tumor T cells come from lymph nodes remained unproven.

As concerns this clonotype: Antigen unknown.

TCRdb itself ran the multiplex PCR reads through MiXCR, one entry per CDR3 protein. The sample yields about 140,000 distinct CDR3 sequences, roughly 33% seen once. Samples came from axillary lymph nodes draining the breast cancer. The receptor's source is a female donor with breast cancer. Some clones in this sample may be carry-over from other donors' samples. The source material was axillary lymph node tissue.

In DNA form, the CDR3 reads TGTGCCAGCAGAGAGATTACAGGGACGGGGCACAATCAGCCCCAGCATTTT. As protein: CASREITGTGHNQPQHF. The chain carries TRBV9 and TRBJ1-5, with D maybe TRBD1 (6 bases). V was pared by 5 bases and J by 3 bases, with 21 bases between. The germline CDR1 and CDR2 sequences are SGDLS and YYNGEE. The CDR3 contains 17 residues. Full variable domain (outside the CDR3, taken from reference TRBV9 and TRBJ1-5): DSGVTQTPKHLITATGQRVTLRCSPRSGDLSVYWYQQSLDQGLQFLIQYYNGEERAKGNILERFSAQQFPDLHSELNLSSLELGDSALYFCASREITGTGHNQPQHFGDGTRLSIL.